This TCR beta chain was captured by sequencing in a study of breast tumors, draining lymph nodes, adjacent tissues. Findings and caveats of the study: Data fit most tumor T cells coming from lymph node, expanding in tumor. Compared with lymph nodes, tumors were less diverse; compared with nontumor tissue, more.

Breast cancer patients provided tissue from their axillary draining lymph nodes. MiXCR, applied by TCRdb to the multiplex PCR reads, yields one record per CDR3 protein. The top ten hold more than 7% of the sample, which has approximately 88,000 distinct CDR3 sequences, roughly 30% seen once. V trimming: 7 bases; J trimming: 2 bases; junction bases outside the gene matches: 8. Per germline, CDR1 MNHNY and CDR2 SVGAGI (reference sequence). The CDR3 consists of 15 residues. At least ten counts were recorded for this clonotype. Its antigen remains unidentified. The TCR originated in a female donor with breast cancer. Some clones in this sample may be carry-over from other donors' samples. The sample was axillary lymph node tissue. V is TRBV6-6 and J is TRBJ2-5; the match to TRBD1 covers 9 bases. CDR3 residues: CASTKETGGQETQYF. CDR3 nucleotide sequence: TGTGCCAGCACCAAGGAGACAGGGGGGCAAGAGACCCAGTACTTC.